This T cell receptor (beta chain) was captured by sequencing in a study of memory CD4+ T cells and cytomegalovirus serostatus (dated by TCRdb to between 2018 and 2020). General notes on the study: The cohort comprised roughly 35 healthy Belgian adults, 9 CMV seropositive and 24 CMV seronegative. The study sequenced CD4+ memory TCRbeta repertoires of a Belgian cohort with known cytomegalovirus serostatus to replicate a published TCR-based CMV serostatus classifier. Study-wide findings and limitations: The results were read as suggesting that the CMV-associated TCR signature is, for the most part, present in the CD4+ memory repertoire. Of roughly 170 previously reported CMV-associated TCRbeta sequences, 67 appeared in the CD4+ memory repertoires, each in one to five individuals. CMV serostatus prediction reached a median bootstrapped AUC of about 0.95 with the original framework and about 0.91 with a US-trained random forest. Only CD4+CD45RO+ memory cells were sequenced, in contrast to the original study, which included naive and memory CD4+ and CD8+ populations. The original-framework classifier achieved a median bootstrapped AUC of almost 0.97 with a 95% CI of 0.76-1.00 on the Belgian cohort.

Single viable CD3+CD4+CD8-CD45RO+ cells were sorted as memory CD4+ T cells on a FACSAria II. CMV serostatus was determined with a Roche Elecsys assay detecting serum IgG against CMV pp150, pp28, p38 and p52. Following thawing, total CD4+ T cells were enriched through positive selection using CD4 magnetic microbeads. The samples came from a different study that was designed specifically to examine the CD4+ T cell memory repertoire. Peripheral blood mononuclear cells were isolated and cryopreserved following standard operating procedures; serum was stored at -80 °C. The staining used CD3-PerCP (BW264/56), CD4-APC (RPA-T4), CD45RO-PE (UCHT1) and CD8-Pacific Orange (3B5) antibodies, and Sytox blue was used to exclude non-viable cells. Genomic DNA was extracted from sorted cells with the Quick-DNA Microprep Kit. TCRbeta DNA was amplified with the immunoSEQ hsTCRbeta kit following the manufacturer's protocol. An Illumina MiSeq instrument was used to sequence the TCRbeta libraries. Concerning the study's data processing: Following removal of out-of-frame sequences, 2 million to 2.5 million distinct TCRbeta sequences were retained, with an average of about 61,000 per individual. Two values were used to score each individual: the count of around 150 previously reported CMV-associated TCRbeta sequences and the total count of productive distinct TCRbeta sequences. A beta-binomial model was reimplemented in Python, and random forests from scikit-learn, run with default parameters, were trained on data from the US cohort. Classifier performance on the Belgian cohort was summarized as median AUC with percentile confidence intervals over 10,000 bootstrap iterations. In TCRdb, the immuneACCESS table is reduced to in-frame sequences with V and J assigned. These tables do not hold every clone; where another copy was compared, an unresolved V gene accounts for under half, and the others remain unexplained. Clone size and V and J calls were adopted from that table, with D and trimming inferred from the DNA. The sample table holds roughly 50,000 clones, of which more than 65% were seen once. The biggest ten clones account for roughly 0.5% of the sample.

The CDR3 has 15 amino acids, counting the end cysteine and phenylalanine. Only CDR3 DNA is held: 45 bases, read in frame from base 1. V loses 6 bases, J loses 2 bases, and the germline ends lie 14 bases apart. CDR1 SNHLY and CDR2 FYNNEI are derived from the germline V gene. This clone was observed a few times. What antigen it recognizes has not been identified. Within one base of it there is no much larger clone, and no base qualities were kept. Here the chain combines TRBV2 and TRBJ1-5; tentative D gene TRBD1, with 5 bases matching. Material: memory CD4+ T cells from blood. The source is an adult in good health and CMV-seronegative. Some clones in this sample may be carry-over from other donors' samples. The encoded CDR3 is CASRKGTSGNQPQHF. The nucleotide sequence is TGTGCCAGCAGGAAGGGGACGTCTGGCAATCAGCCCCAGCATTTT.